The present entry profiles one T cell receptor beta chain with its context. The data originate from a study of blood T cell repertoires in COVID-19. TCRdb keeps only in-frame clones here, not all; method: immunoSEQ multiplex PCR. Among around 58,000 clones listed, 90% were seen once. Germline V gene data show CDR1 as SGDLS and CDR2 as YYNGEE. The CDR3 consists of 13 residues. The V gene lost 0 bases and the J gene lost 6 bases, with 9 bases spanning the gap. This sequence originates from a man in his 60s with active COVID-19. The material sequenced was peripheral blood. This sequence joins TRBV9 and TRBJ1-2; D not certain. The CDR3 here is CASSVVSGDGYTF. The CDR3 bases are TGTGCCAGCAGCGTAGTATCGGGTGATGGCTACACCTTC.